The 17 T cell receptor beta chains below were found in one sample sequenced in a study of T cells in localized non-small cell lung cancer. Some clones are missing from TCRdb's copy, which holds only in-frame ones; the method was immunoSEQ multiplex PCR. The sample holds fewer than 30,000 clones, 86% seen once. Material: peripheral blood, obtained before any cancer treatment. The source of these receptors is a woman aged 35 to 70 with stage I lung adenocarcinoma.

The rearrangement links TRBV6-1 to TRBJ2-3; unclear D gene. This CDR3 has 13 residues. V was trimmed by 5 bases and J by 4 bases, leaving 10 bases between them. Per germline, CDR1 MNHNS and CDR2 SASEGT. CDR3: CASSQVPPDTQYF. The CDR3 DNA sequence: TGTGCCAGCAGTCAGGTTCCTCCAGATACGCAGTATTTT.

This chain joins TRBV2 and TRBJ1-5; 11 bases are a match to TRBD1. This CDR3 is 15 amino acids long. With 3 bases clipped from V and 6 bases from J, the junction kept 4 bases outside the gene matches. Germline assignment: CDR1 SNHLY and CDR2 FYNNEI. The CDR3 DNA reads as TGTGCCAGCAGTGACAGGACAGGGGGCGGTCAGCCCCAGCATTTT. Translation: CASSDRTGGGQPQHF.

This chain joins TRBV6-4 and TRBJ1-6; unclear D gene. Trimming stripped 0 bases from V and 6 bases from J, with 9 bases between. CDR1 and CDR2 from the germline V gene are MRHNA and SNTAGT. The CDR3 totals 15 residues. Written as DNA, the CDR3 is TGTGCCAGCAGTGACTCGGCGGACCCTAATTCACCCCTCCACTTT. Amino acids: CASSDSADPNSPLHF.

This chain joins TRBV18 and TRBJ1-3; 9 bases agree with TRBD1. CDR1 is KGHSH, CDR2 LQKENI, per germline. Trimming at V came to 2 bases and at J to 0 bases, leaving 2 bases not matched to a gene. The CDR3 has 16 amino acids. DNA for the CDR3: TGTGCCAGCTCACCAGAGACAGGGGGCTCTGGAAACACCATATATTTT. It is translated as CASSPETGGSGNTIYF.

The rearrangement links TRBV7-8 to TRBJ1-6; 9 bases are a match to TRBD1. The V and J ends lost 5 bases and 9 bases, in that order; junction bases with no gene match: 11. This CDR3 has 16 residues. The germline CDR1 and CDR2 sequences are SGHVS and FQNEAQ. For the CDR3, the DNA is TGTGCCAGCAGCGCTCTCCGGGACAGGGCTAGTTCACCCCTCCACTTT. Protein product: CASSALRDRASSPLHF. Complete variable domain (other parts from reference TRBV7-8 and TRBJ1-6): GAGVSQSPRYKVAKRGQDVALRCDPISGHVSLFWYQQALGQGPEFLTYFQNEAQLDKSGLPSDRFFAERPEGSVSTLKIQRTQQEDSAVYLCASSALRDRASSPLHFGNGTRLTVT.

The chain is built from TRBV10-3 and TRBJ2-7; the D gene is possibly TRBD2 (6 bases). V was cut by 3 bases and J by 3 bases, with 12 bases left in between. CDR1 is ENHRY, CDR2 SYGVKD, per germline. The length of the CDR3 is 14 residues. The CDR3 DNA sequence: TGTGCCATCAGTGAATCGGGGGAATACTACGAGCAGTACTTC. Its translation is CAISESGEYYEQYF.

This chain uses TRBV5-4 with TRBJ2-2; D is unclear. The CDR3 has 15 amino acids. Germline V gene data show CDR1 as SGHNT and CDR2 as YYREEE (reference sequence). The V end lost 0 bases, the J end lost 4 bases, and 10 bases lay between the germline ends. CDR3 loop: CASSLALGSTGELFF. CDR3 in DNA: TGTGCCAGCAGCTTGGCCCTGGGCAGCACCGGGGAGCTGTTTTTT.

CDR3 in amino acids: CASSDGTGPIINYGYTF. The CDR3 DNA is TGTGCCAGCAGCGACGGGACAGGACCCATTATTAACTATGGCTACACCTTC. The rearrangement links TRBV9 to TRBJ1-2; 8 bases agree with TRBD1. The V and J ends lost 3 bases and 1 base, in that order; junction bases with no gene match: 11. The CDR3 is 17 residues long. From germline, CDR1 is SGDLS and CDR2 YYNGEE.

This rearrangement joins TRBV6-1 to TRBJ1-1, with 10 positions matching TRBD1. The CDR3 is 16 residues long. The J segment lost 0 bases and the V segment lost 4 bases, leaving 5 bases of the junction unmatched. The germline V gene encodes CDR1 MNHNS and CDR2 SASEGT. In DNA, the CDR3 is TGTGCCAGCAGTGGGGGACAGGGGATCATGAACACTGAAGCTTTCTTT. Residues: CASSGGQGIMNTEAFF.

The chain links TRBV19 to TRBJ2-7, with 8 bases aligning to TRBD1. From germline, CDR1 is LNHDA and CDR2 SQIVND (reference sequence). This CDR3 region has 19 residues. V gave up 0 bases and J gave up 2 bases; unmatched junction bases: 15. The CDR3 DNA reads as TGTGCCAGTAGTATAGATTCCCATTGGGGGACAGGACGAGCCTACGAGCAGTACTTC. Translating it yields CASSIDSHWGTGRAYEQYF.

The J gene is TRBJ1-2, the V gene TRBV2; unclear D gene. V gave up 2 bases and J gave up 8 bases, with 9 bases separating them. CDR3 length: 12 amino acids. Germline V gene sequence: CDR1 SNHLY, CDR2 FYNNEI. The CDR3 DNA reads as TGTGCCAGCAGTGAATTAACAAGCGGCTACACCTTC. Protein product: CASSELTSGYTF.

The chain links TRBV5-5 to TRBJ2-1, with TRBD2 identical over 8 bases. Germline V gene data show CDR1 as SGHKS and CDR2 as YYEKEE (reference sequence). CDR3 size: 17 residues. V shed 3 bases, J shed 8 bases, and the junction held 16 bases outside the gene matches. The CDR3 DNA reads TGTGCCAGCAGCTCGGTTATCGCCGGGGGGGCTTTCCATGAGCAGTTCTTC. It encodes CASSSVIAGGAFHEQFF.

V usage is TRBV5-4 and J usage is TRBJ2-3; the D is unclear. The CDR3 is made up of 13 amino acids. Germline V CDR1 and CDR2: SGHNT, YYREEE (reference sequence). Trimming removed 5 bases at V and 0 bases at J, with 7 bases between. The CDR3 spells CASRPASTDTQYF. CDR3 bases: TGTGCCAGCAGGCCGGCTAGCACAGATACGCAGTATTTT.

This chain connects TRBV5-4 to TRBJ2-3; D ambiguous. The germline gives CDR1 SGHNT, CDR2 YYREEE (reference sequence). The V end was cut by 0 bases, the J end by 5 bases, with 7 bases between. CDR3 length: 13 residues. The CDR3 nucleotides are TGTGCCAGCAGCTTGGTTCCGGGAGATACGCAGTATTTT. The encoded protein is CASSLVPGDTQYF.

The chain couples TRBV6-5 to TRBJ1-6, with D possibly TRBD1 on 5 matching bases. Germline lookup yields CDR1 MNHEY and CDR2 SVGAGI. CDR3 size: 15 residues. Trimming stripped 8 bases from V and 13 bases from J, with 24 bases between. The CDR3 spells CASGGMDGVFSPLHF. CDR3 coding DNA: TGTGCCAGCGGGGGGATGGACGGGGTTTTCTCTCCCCTCCACTTT.

The CDR3 here is CASSIGGGPSGASKTQYF. In nucleotides, the CDR3 is TGTGCCAGTAGTATCGGGGGCGGACCTAGTGGGGCATCGAAGACCCAGTACTTC. V usage is TRBV19 and J usage is TRBJ2-5; D may correspond to TRBD1 or TRBD2 (6 bases each). Germline assignment: CDR1 LNHDA and CDR2 SQIVND (reference sequence). There are 18 residues in the CDR3. With 3 bases removed from V and 6 bases from J, the gap between germline ends came to 26 bases.

The V gene is TRBV14, the J gene TRBJ2-5; 12 nucleotides align to TRBD2. J gave up 6 bases and V 1 base, and 3 bases lay outside the gene matches. The CDR3 totals 15 residues. Germline CDR1 and CDR2: SGHDN and FVKESK. The CDR3 DNA follows: TGTGCCAGCAGCCAAGGGACTAGCGGGGTGCAGACCCAGTACTTC. It specifies CASSQGTSGVQTQYF.